The present TCR beta chain was sequenced within a study of blood T cell repertoires in COVID-19. The wider study: COVID-19 samples, acute and convalescent, were from the United States, Italy and Spain.

Participants were aged about 18 to 89 years, lived in 25 or so US areas, and enrolled virtually. Clones were read by immunoSEQ multiplex PCR, and TCRdb kept only the in-frame ones, dropping some. Among about 210,000 clones, roughly nine tenths were seen once, and the ten largest hold approximately 8.1%. This sequence was found in a woman between 18 and 29 years old who had recovered from COVID-19. Input material: PBMCs or T cells enriched from blood (not recorded which).

The CDR3 DNA is TGTGCCAGCAGTGAGGCCTCGGGGCCCCAGCATTTT. Its translation is CASSEASGPQHF. The chain recombines TRBV2 with TRBJ1-5; D call uncertain. The CDR3 extends over 12 amino acids. Trimming removed 3 bases at V and 9 bases at J, with 9 bases between. CDR1 is SNHLY and CDR2 is FYNNEI in the germline V gene.